The 23 T cell receptor beta chains presented below share a single source sample, sequenced in a study of cytomegalovirus exposure and HLA in healthy donors. 60 Vbeta and 13 Jbeta primers were used in PCR. TCRdb keeps only in-frame clones here, not all; method: immunoSEQ multiplex PCR. This table holds around 100,000 clones, 70% to 80% found once. The source material was PBMCs. Receptor source: a man in his fifties or sixties in good health and CMV-seropositive.

This clone was counted a few times. The rearrangement links TRBV6-1 to TRBJ2-5, with D unclear. CDR3 length: 11 residues. The V and J ends lost 6 bases and 5 bases respectively, with 7 bases between them. Germline V gives CDR1 MNHNS, CDR2 SASEGT. CDR3 region: CASRAVETQYF. Here the CDR3 DNA reads TGTGCCAGCAGGGCTGTGGAGACCCAGTACTTC.

The chain uses TRBV5-4 and TRBJ2-3, with 8 bases that match TRBD2. Trimming took 2 bases from V and 2 from J; bases not matched to a gene: 1. The CDR3 has 14 amino acids. CDR1 and CDR2 (germline): SGHNT, YYREEE (reference sequence). In DNA, the CDR3 is TGTGCCAGCAGCTTTAGCGGGGCCACAGATACGCAGTATTTT. Translated, it gives CASSFSGATDTQYF.

V usage is TRBV6-5 and J usage is TRBJ1-2; no reliable D call. Trimming took off 8 bases at V and 0 bases at J, with 10 bases between the two ends. Germline lookup yields CDR1 MNHEY and CDR2 SVGAGI. CDR3 length: 13 amino acids. The CDR3 DNA is TGTGCCAGCCAGGAGGATCCTAACTATGGCTACACCTTC. Translated: CASQEDPNYGYTF.

The V gene is TRBV11-2, the J gene TRBJ2-1, with TRBD2 matching 15 bases. There are 18 residues in the CDR3. CDR1 is SGHAT, CDR2 FQNNGV, per germline. The J segment lost 7 bases and the V segment lost 3 bases, leaving 10 bases of the junction unmatched. The CDR3 here is CASSLAGLAGGPWNEQFF. The CDR3 bases are TGTGCCAGCAGCTTGGCCGGACTAGCGGGAGGGCCTTGGAATGAGCAGTTCTTC.

This chain's CDR3 is CASSVGDRVTDTQYF. CDR3 DNA sequence: TGTGCCAGCAGCGTGGGGGACAGGGTCACAGATACGCAGTATTTT. V usage is TRBV9 and J usage is TRBJ2-3, with TRBD1 matching over 9 bases. J was trimmed by 2 bases and V by 2 bases; bases with no gene match: 3. Germline V gives CDR1 SGDLS, CDR2 YYNGEE. The CDR3 spans 15 residues.

In the case of this clone: Other DNA sequences in the same sample also yield this CDR3. V is TRBV5-6 and J is TRBJ1-5; D is possibly TRBD1 (6 bases). This CDR3 region has 17 residues. Trimming took 2 bases from V and 3 from J, leaving 18 bases between them. Germline V gene sequence: CDR1 SGHDT, CDR2 YYEEEE. CDR3 nucleotide sequence: TGTGCCAGCAGCTTCCTGGGACACAAGGGGACCAATCAGCCCCAGCATTTT. As protein: CASSFLGHKGTNQPQHF.

In DNA form, the CDR3 reads TGTGCCAGCAGCTGGGACTTTCCTAGCGATGAGCAGTTCTTC. It specifies CASSWDFPSDEQFF. The chain employs TRBV11-3 and TRBJ2-1; D may be TRBD2 (6 bases). The CDR3 is 14 residues long. Germline V gene data show CDR1 as SGHNT and CDR2 as YENEEA. The ends were cut back, 4 bases at V and 8 bases at J, with 15 bases in the middle.

V is TRBV5-1 and J is TRBJ2-5; perhaps TRBD2 as D (5 bases). The CDR3 covers 13 residues. V lost 5 bases and J lost 3, with 11 bases in between. Germline lookup yields CDR1 SGHRS and CDR2 YFSETQ. The CDR3 nucleotides read TGCGCCAGCAGTTACGGACTTAAAGAGACCCAGTACTTC. Its protein is CASSYGLKETQYF.

The gene calls are TRBV19 and TRBJ2-7; TRBD2 matches 16 bases. Germline CDR1 is LNHDA and CDR2 is SQIVND (reference sequence). Trimming took 3 bases from V and 0 from J; bases not matched to a gene: 2. The CDR3 contains 17 residues. CDR3 in amino acids: CASSMGLAGGSSYEQYF. The CDR3 DNA is TGTGCCAGTAGTATGGGACTAGCGGGAGGGAGCTCCTACGAGCAGTACTTC.

The gene calls are TRBV6-5 and TRBJ1-3; no reliable D call. CDR3 length: 13 amino acids. Germline V CDR1 and CDR2: MNHEY, SVGAGI. Trimming left V 6 bases short and J 2 bases short, with 8 bases between. CDR3 loop: CASRSGAGNTIYF. CDR3 bases: TGTGCCAGCAGATCGGGAGCTGGAAACACCATATATTTT.

The gene calls are TRBV4-2 and TRBJ2-4; 8 bases fit TRBD2. Looked up from germline, CDR1 is LGHNA and CDR2 is YNFKEQ. The CDR3 consists of 19 residues. The trim removed 3 bases at V and 3 bases at J, leaving 16 bases unmatched. CDR3 protein: CASSQTGSGAPPGKNIQYF. The CDR3 DNA reads TGTGCCAGCAGCCAGACGGGTAGCGGGGCACCGCCTGGCAAAAACATTCAGTACTTC.

The CDR3 DNA reads TGCGCCAGCAGCTTGGGCGGCTTCGGCACAGATACGCAGTATTTT. Translating it yields CASSLGGFGTDTQYF. This chain joins TRBV5-1 and TRBJ2-3; D gene uncertain. The CDR3 length is 15 residues. V was shortened by 0 bases and J by 1 base, with 9 bases between the two germline ends. The germline gives CDR1 SGHRS, CDR2 YFSETQ.

This chain joins TRBV5-1 and TRBJ2-1; 11 positions match TRBD2. The CDR3 has 14 residues. CDR1 is SGHRS and CDR2 is YFSETQ in the germline V gene. V trimming: 7 bases; J trimming: 8 bases; junction bases outside the gene matches: 8. Here the CDR3 DNA reads TGCGCCAGCTTAGCGGGAGGGCCAGAAGATGAGCAGTTCTTC. It codes for CASLAGGPEDEQFF.

The rearrangement joins TRBV11-2 to TRBJ1-5; D is uncertain. Deletions cut 3 bases from V and 5 bases from J, with 8 bases between. The V gene's germline CDR1 is SGHAT and CDR2 FQNNGV. The CDR3 is 13 residues long. CDR3 in DNA: TGTGCCAGCAGCTTCTCATCGGATCAGCCCCAGCATTTT. Its protein product is CASSFSSDQPQHF.

This clone appeared a few times. This chain connects TRBV9 to TRBJ1-2; D not resolved. CDR1 is SGDLS, CDR2 YYNGEE, per germline. This CDR3 region has 15 residues. With 4 bases removed from V and 0 bases from J, the gap between germline ends came to 13 bases. The CDR3 bases are TGTGCCAGCAGCCCCCGGTGGGCTACTAACTATGGCTACACCTTC. It translates to CASSPRWATNYGYTF.

The chain couples TRBV12-5 to TRBJ2-5; 8 nucleotides match TRBD2. After removal of 5 bases from V and 7 bases from J, the junction contained 12 bases not matched to a gene. The CDR3 spans 15 residues. In germline, CDR1 is LGHNT, CDR2 FRNRAP. The CDR3 DNA is TGTGCTAGTGGTGGGGGTCAGTACGGGAGGGGGACCCAGTACTTC. Translation: CASGGGQYGRGTQYF.

The V call is TRBV10-3, the J call TRBJ2-5, with 10 bases fitting TRBD2. Losses at the gene ends were 3 bases for V and 4 bases for J; bases not matched to a gene: 5. The germline gives CDR1 ENHRY, CDR2 SYGVKD. CDR3 size: 15 residues. The CDR3 sequence: CAISDLAGAVETQYF. The CDR3 bases are TGTGCCATCAGTGACCTAGCGGGGGCAGTAGAGACCCAGTACTTC.

As for this clone: One end of the junction does not line up with germline, which may come from a read error. The chain links TRBV4-1 to TRBJ1-4, with D possibly being TRBD1 (5 bases). Looked up from germline, CDR1 is MGHRA and CDR2 is YSYEKL. The CDR3 extends over 15 amino acids. CDR3 sequence: CAGRPIGAFNEKLFF. The CDR3 nucleotides are TGCGCCGGCAGACCAATAGGGGCCTTTAATGAAAAACTGTTTTTT.

With regard to this clone: Other DNA sequences in this sample translate to the same CDR3. This chain joins TRBV11-3 and TRBJ2-3; 8 nucleotides match TRBD1. Trimming took 5 bases from V and 1 from J; bases not matched to a gene: 5. This CDR3 region has 15 residues. The germline V gene has CDR1 SGHNT and CDR2 YENEEA. CDR3 region: CASSPGQGRTDTQYF. In DNA, the CDR3 is TGTGCCAGCAGCCCCGGACAGGGACGCACAGATACGCAGTATTTT.

The rearrangement joins TRBV5-4 to TRBJ1-3; D gene ambiguous. This CDR3 has 16 residues. Trimming removed 4 bases from V and 0 bases from J, with 14 bases in between. Germline CDR1 is SGHNT and CDR2 is YYREEE (reference sequence). CDR3 residues: CASSPTGISSGNTIYF. The CDR3 DNA is TGTGCCAGCAGCCCGACCGGGATTAGCTCTGGAAACACCATATATTTT.

The chain is built from TRBV5-1 and TRBJ2-2; possibly TRBD2 for D (6 bases). This CDR3 has 14 amino acids. Per germline, CDR1 SGHRS and CDR2 YFSETQ. V was cut by 0 bases and J by 7 bases, with 10 bases left in between. CDR3 DNA: TGCGCCAGCAGCTTGGAGGGAGGTTTCGGGGAGCTGTTTTTT. Its protein product is CASSLEGGFGELFF.

The chain employs TRBV19 and TRBJ1-6; no clear D gene. Trimming took 7 bases from V and 10 from J, leaving 11 bases between them. CDR3 length: 12 amino acids. Germline V gene data show CDR1 as LNHDA and CDR2 as SQIVND (reference sequence). The CDR3 loop reads CASNLGVSPLHF. The CDR3 DNA sequence: TGTGCCAGTAACCTCGGGGTATCACCCCTCCACTTT.

The rearrangement uses TRBV29-1 and TRBJ2-5, with 8 bases lining up with TRBD2. The CDR3 is made up of 14 amino acids. The V gene end was trimmed by 4 bases and the J gene end by 5 bases; junction bases not matched to a gene: 9. Germline CDR1 and CDR2: SQVTM and ANQGSEA. CDR3 loop: CSVGGGLVMETQYF. The DNA of the CDR3 is TGCAGCGTTGGAGGGGGACTAGTGATGGAGACCCAGTACTTC.